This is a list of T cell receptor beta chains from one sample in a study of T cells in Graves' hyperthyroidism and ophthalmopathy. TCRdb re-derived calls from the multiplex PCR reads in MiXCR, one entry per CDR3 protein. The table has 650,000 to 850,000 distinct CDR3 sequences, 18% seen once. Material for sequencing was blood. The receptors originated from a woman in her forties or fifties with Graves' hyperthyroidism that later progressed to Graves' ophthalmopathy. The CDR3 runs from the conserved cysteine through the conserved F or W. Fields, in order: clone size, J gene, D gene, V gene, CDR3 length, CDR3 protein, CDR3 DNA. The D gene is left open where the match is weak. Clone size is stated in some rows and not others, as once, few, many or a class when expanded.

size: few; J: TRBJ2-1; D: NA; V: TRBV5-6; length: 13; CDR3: CASSPLGGYEQFF; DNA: TGTGCCAGCAGCCCCCTCGGGGGTTATGAGCAGTTCTTC
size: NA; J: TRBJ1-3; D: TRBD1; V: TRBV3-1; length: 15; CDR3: CASSQGRGQGRSTYF; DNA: TGTGCCAGCAGCCAAGGAAGGGGACAGGGAAGGTCTACATATTTT
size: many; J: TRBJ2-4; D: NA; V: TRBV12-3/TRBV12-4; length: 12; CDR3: CASSLAENIQYF; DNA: TGTGCCAGCAGTTTGGCAGAAAACATTCAGTACTTC
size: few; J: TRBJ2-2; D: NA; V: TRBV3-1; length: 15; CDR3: CASSQEHTNTGELFF; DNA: TGTGCCAGCAGCCAAGAACACACGAACACCGGGGAGCTGTTTTTT
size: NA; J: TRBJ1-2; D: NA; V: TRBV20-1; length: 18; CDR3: CSARVHQWGRRRNYGYTF; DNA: TGCAGTGCTAGAGTCCACCAATGGGGGAGACGGCGAAACTATGGCTACACCTTC
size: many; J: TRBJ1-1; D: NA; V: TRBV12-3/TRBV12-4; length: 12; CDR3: CASSFPGTEAFF; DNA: TGTGCCAGCAGTTTTCCCGGAACTGAAGCTTTCTTT
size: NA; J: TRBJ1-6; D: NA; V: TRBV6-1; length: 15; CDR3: CASSEIRDSNSPLHF; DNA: TGTGCCAGCAGTGAAATTAGGGATAGTAATTCACCCCTCCACTTT
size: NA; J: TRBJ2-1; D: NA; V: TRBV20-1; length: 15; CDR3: CSARPPDRPNNEQFF; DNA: TGCAGTGCTAGACCCCCGGACCGACCCAACAATGAGCAGTTCTTC
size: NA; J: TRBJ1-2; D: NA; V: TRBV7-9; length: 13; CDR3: CASNLIRNYGYTF; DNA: TGTGCCAGCAACTTGATACGTAACTATGGCTACACCTTC
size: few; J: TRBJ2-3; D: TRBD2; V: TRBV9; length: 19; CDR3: CASSRARLAGGLYADTQYF; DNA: TGTGCCAGCAGCCGTGCGAGGCTAGCGGGGGGATTATATGCAGATACGCAGTATTTT
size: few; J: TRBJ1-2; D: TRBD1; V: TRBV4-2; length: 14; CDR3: CASSNRDRGQGYTF; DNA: TGTGCCAGCAGCAACCGGGACAGGGGGCAAGGCTACACCTTC
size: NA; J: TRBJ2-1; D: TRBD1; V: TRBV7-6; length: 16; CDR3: CASSLGVTGSYNEQFF; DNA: TGTGCCAGCAGCTTAGGTGTGACAGGGTCCTACAATGAGCAGTTCTTC
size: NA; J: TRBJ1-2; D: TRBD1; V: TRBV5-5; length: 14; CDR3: CASSFRATGSAYTF; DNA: TGTGCCAGCAGCTTTAGAGCGACAGGGTCTGCCTACACCTTC
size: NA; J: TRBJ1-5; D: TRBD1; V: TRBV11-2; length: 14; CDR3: CASSPGQFYQPQHF; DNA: TGTGCCAGCAGCCCGGGACAGTTTTATCAGCCCCAGCATTTT
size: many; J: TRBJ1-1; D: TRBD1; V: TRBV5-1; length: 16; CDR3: CASSLGQGVFGTEAFF; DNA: TGCGCCAGCAGCTTGGGACAGGGGGTATTTGGGACTGAAGCTTTCTTT
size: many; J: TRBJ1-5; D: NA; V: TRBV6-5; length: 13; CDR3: CASSYSSNQPQHF; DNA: TGTGCCAGCAGCTATTCTAGCAATCAGCCCCAGCATTTT
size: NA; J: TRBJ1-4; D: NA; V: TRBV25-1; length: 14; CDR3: CASSDGQSYEKLFF; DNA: TGTGCCAGCAGTGATGGACAGAGCTATGAAAAACTGTTTTTT
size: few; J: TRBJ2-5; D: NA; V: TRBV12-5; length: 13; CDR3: CASGSDGRETQYF; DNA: TGTGCTAGTGGTAGCGACGGTCGCGAGACCCAGTACTTC
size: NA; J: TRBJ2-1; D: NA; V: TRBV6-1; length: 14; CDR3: CASSALRSSNEQFF; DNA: TGTGCCAGCAGTGCCCTCCGCAGTTCCAATGAGCAGTTCTTC
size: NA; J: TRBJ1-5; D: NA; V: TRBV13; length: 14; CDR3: CASSQEELGQPQHF; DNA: TGTGCCAGCAGCCAGGAGGAATTGGGTCAGCCCCAGCATTTT
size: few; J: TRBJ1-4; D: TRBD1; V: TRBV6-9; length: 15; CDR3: CASSWGTAGSEKLFF; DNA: TGTGCCAGCAGTTGGGGGACAGCAGGATCGGAAAAACTGTTTTTT
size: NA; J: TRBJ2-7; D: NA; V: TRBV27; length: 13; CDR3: CASSFQENYEQYF; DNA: TGTGCCAGCAGTTTTCAGGAGAACTACGAGCAGTACTTC
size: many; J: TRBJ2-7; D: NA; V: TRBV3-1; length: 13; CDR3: CASRRQSSYEQYF; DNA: TGTGCCAGCAGAAGACAGTCCTCCTACGAGCAGTACTTC
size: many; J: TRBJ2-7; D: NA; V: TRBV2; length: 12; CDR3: CASRDTRDEQYF; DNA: TGTGCCAGCAGGGACACCCGGGACGAGCAGTACTTC
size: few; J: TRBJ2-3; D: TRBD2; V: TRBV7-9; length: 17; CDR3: CASSYRLAGFSTDTQYF; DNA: TGTGCCAGCAGCTACCGACTAGCGGGGTTTAGCACAGATACGCAGTATTTT
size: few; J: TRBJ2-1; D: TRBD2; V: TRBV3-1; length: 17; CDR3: CASSEESGGGSYNEQFF; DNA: TGTGCCAGCAGCGAGGAGAGCGGGGGGGGAAGCTACAATGAGCAGTTCTTC
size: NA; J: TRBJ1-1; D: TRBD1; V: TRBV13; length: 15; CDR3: CASSSRQGLGTEAFF; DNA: TGTGCCAGCAGCTCAAGACAGGGTCTAGGGACTGAAGCTTTCTTT
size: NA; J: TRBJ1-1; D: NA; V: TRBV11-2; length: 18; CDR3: CASSPWGIAGGPSTEAFF; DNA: TGTGCCAGCAGCCCGTGGGGGATAGCGGGGGGACCTAGCACTGAAGCTTTCTTT
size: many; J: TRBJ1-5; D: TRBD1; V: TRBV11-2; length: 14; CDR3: CASSSGQGYQPQHF; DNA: TGTGCCAGCAGCTCGGGACAGGGTTATCAGCCCCAGCATTTT
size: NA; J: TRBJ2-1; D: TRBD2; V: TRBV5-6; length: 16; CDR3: CASSLTAGGSSDEQFF; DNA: TGTGCCAGCAGCTTGACAGCGGGGGGCAGTTCCGATGAGCAGTTCTTC
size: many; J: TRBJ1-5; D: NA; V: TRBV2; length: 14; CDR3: CASTLEGSNQPQHF; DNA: TGTGCCAGCACTCTTGAGGGGAGCAATCAGCCCCAGCATTTT
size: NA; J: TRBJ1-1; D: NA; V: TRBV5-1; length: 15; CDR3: CASSLRGTRITEAFF; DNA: TGCGCCAGCAGCTTGAGAGGGACACGAATCACTGAAGCTTTCTTT
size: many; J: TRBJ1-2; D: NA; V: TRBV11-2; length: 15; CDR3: CASSLDLGGAGGYTF; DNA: TGTGCCAGCAGCTTAGATCTGGGAGGGGCAGGCGGCTACACCTTC
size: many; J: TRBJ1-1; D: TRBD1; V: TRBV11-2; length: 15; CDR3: CASSLGVTGGTEAFF; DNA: TGTGCCAGCAGCTTAGGGGTCACAGGGGGCACTGAAGCTTTCTTT
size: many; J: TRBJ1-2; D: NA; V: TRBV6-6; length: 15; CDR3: CASSYSSRAYYGYTF; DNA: TGTGCCAGCAGTTACTCGTCCAGGGCTTACTATGGCTACACCTTC
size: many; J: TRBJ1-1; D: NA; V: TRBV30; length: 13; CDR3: CASPGQLNTEAFF; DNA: TGTGCCTCCCCCGGGCAGTTGAACACTGAAGCTTTCTTT
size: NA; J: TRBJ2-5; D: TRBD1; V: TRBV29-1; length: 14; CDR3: CSTQQGTGEALEYF; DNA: TGCAGCACCCAACAAGGGACAGGGGAGGCCCTGGAGTACTTC
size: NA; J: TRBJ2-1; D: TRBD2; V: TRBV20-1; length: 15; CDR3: CSARSGTSGGGEQFF; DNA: TGCAGTGCTCGATCCGGGACTAGCGGGGGGGGTGAGCAGTTCTTC
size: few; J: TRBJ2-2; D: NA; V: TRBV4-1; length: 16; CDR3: CASSPGGIINTGELFF; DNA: TGCGCCAGCAGCCCCGGGGGCATCATAAACACCGGGGAGCTGTTTTTT
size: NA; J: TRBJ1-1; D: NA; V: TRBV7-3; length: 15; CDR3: CASSQGTLGGPEAFF; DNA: TGTGCCAGCAGCCAAGGGACCTTGGGAGGGCCTGAAGCTTTCTTT
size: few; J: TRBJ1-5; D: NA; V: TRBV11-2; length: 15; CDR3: CASSPDGISNQPQHF; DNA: TGTGCCAGCAGCCCCGACGGAATATCCAATCAGCCCCAGCATTTT
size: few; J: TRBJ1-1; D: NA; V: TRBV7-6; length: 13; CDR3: CASSLGGDGEAFF; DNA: TGTGCCAGCAGCTTAGGTGGGGACGGGGAAGCTTTCTTT
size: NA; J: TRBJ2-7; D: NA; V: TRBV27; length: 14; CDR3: CASSPRFSGYEQYF; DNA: TGTGCCAGCAGCCCACGTTTCTCTGGGTACGAGCAGTACTTC
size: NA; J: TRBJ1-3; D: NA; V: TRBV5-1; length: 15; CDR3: CASSLGETSGNTIYF; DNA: TGCGCCAGCAGCTTGGGAGAGACCTCTGGAAACACCATATATTTT
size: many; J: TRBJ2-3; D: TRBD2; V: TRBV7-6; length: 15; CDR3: CASSFGRGVGDTQYF; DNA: TGTGCCAGCAGCTTCGGGCGGGGGGTTGGAGATACGCAGTATTTT
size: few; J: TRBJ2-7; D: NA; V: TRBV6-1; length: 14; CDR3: CASSDINTSYEQYF; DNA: TGTGCCAGCAGTGATATTAACACCTCCTACGAGCAGTACTTC
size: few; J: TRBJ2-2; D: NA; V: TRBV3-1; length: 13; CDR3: CASGLRGSGELFF; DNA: TGTGCCAGCGGCTTGCGGGGCTCCGGGGAGCTGTTTTTT
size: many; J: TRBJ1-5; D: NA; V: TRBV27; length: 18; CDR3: CASSWQGPDRYSNQPQHF; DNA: TGTGCCAGCAGTTGGCAGGGTCCCGACCGTTATAGCAATCAGCCCCAGCATTTT
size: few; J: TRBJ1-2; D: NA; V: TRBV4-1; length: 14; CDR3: CASSHADGNYGYTF; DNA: TGCGCCAGCAGCCACGCGGACGGCAACTATGGCTACACCTTC
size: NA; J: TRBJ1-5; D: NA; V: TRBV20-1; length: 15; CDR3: CSASHIRDGDQPQHF; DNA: TGCAGTGCTAGTCACATCCGGGACGGAGATCAGCCCCAGCATTTT
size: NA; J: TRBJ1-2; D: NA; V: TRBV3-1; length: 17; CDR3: CASSQEKRGAGGYGYTF; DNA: TGTGCCAGCAGCCAAGAAAAGAGGGGGGCCGGCGGCTATGGCTACACCTTC
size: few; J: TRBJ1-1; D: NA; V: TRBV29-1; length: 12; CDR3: CSVANFNTEAFF; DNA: TGCAGCGTTGCAAACTTCAACACTGAAGCTTTCTTT
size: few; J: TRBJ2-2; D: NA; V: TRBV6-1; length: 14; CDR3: CATNPRTNTGELFF; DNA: TGTGCCACCAACCCACGGACGAACACCGGGGAGCTGTTTTTT
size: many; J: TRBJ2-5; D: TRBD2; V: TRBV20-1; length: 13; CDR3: CSAGLAGAETQYF; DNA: TGCAGTGCTGGGTTAGCGGGGGCGGAGACCCAGTACTTC
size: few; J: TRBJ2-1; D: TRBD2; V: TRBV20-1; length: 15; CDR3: CSATPLAGLRYEQFF; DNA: TGCAGTGCTACACCACTAGCGGGCCTTAGGTATGAGCAGTTCTTC
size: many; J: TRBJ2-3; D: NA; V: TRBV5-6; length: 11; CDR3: CASSLGNTQYF; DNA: TGTGCCAGCAGCTTGGGAAATACGCAGTATTTT
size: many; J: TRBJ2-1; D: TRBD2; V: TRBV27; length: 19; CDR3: CASSPLAGGRSPRGNEQFF; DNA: TGTGCCAGCAGTCCCCTAGCGGGGGGACGGAGTCCTAGGGGCAATGAGCAGTTCTTC
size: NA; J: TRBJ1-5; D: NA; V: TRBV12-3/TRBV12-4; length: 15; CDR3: CASSLSRNLNQPQHF; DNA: TGTGCCAGCAGTTTGTCAAGGAACCTCAATCAGCCCCAGCATTTT
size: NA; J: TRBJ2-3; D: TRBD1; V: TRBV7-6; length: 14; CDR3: CASSSGQHTDTQYF; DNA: TGTGCCAGCAGCTCGGGACAGCACACAGATACGCAGTATTTT
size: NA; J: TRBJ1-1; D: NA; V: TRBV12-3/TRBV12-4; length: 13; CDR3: CAKKVGVNTEAFF; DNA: TGTGCCAAAAAAGTAGGGGTGAACACTGAAGCTTTCTTT